Presented here are 14 T cell receptor beta chains from one specimen sequenced in a study of blood T cell repertoires in COVID-19. Some clones are missing from TCRdb's copy, which holds only in-frame ones; the method was immunoSEQ multiplex PCR. This sample carries roughly 100,000 clones, over 75% of them seen once, and the ten largest clones take 10% to 15%. What was sequenced was peripheral blood. The source is a human donor in a cohort sampled during active or convalescent COVID-19.

This chain links TRBV30 with TRBJ2-7; perhaps TRBD1 as D (6 bases). Trimming shortened V by 1 base and J by 3 bases, and 10 bases separated the two germline ends. Germline V gives CDR1 GTSNPN, CDR2 SVGIG (reference sequence). The CDR3 loop spans 13 amino acids. The CDR3: CAWSGQAFYEQYF. The CDR3 nucleotides are TGTGCCTGGAGTGGACAGGCGTTCTACGAGCAGTACTTC. Using reference TRBV30 and TRBJ2-7 for the parts outside the CDR3, the full variable domain is SQTIHQWPATLVQPVGSPLSLECTVEGTSNPNLYWYRQAAGRGLQLLFYSVGIGQISSEVPQNLSASRPQDRQFILSSKKLLLSDSGFYLCAWSGQAFYEQYFGPGTRLTVT.

V is TRBV29-1 and J is TRBJ1-4; 10 nucleotides line up with TRBD1. Germline CDR1 and CDR2: SQVTM and ANQGSEA. V lost 5 bases to trimming and J lost 8 bases; unmatched junction nucleotides: 8. CDR3 length: 14 residues. The CDR3 is CSVRPRDRGEKLFF. The CDR3 DNA is TGCAGCGTTAGACCCCGGGACAGGGGAGAAAAACTGTTTTTT.

The chain employs TRBV14 and TRBJ2-2; D is uncertain. Germline values: CDR1 SGHDN, CDR2 FVKESK. The CDR3 consists of 14 residues. The V end was cut by 4 bases, the J end by 0 bases, with 6 bases between. CDR3 in amino acids: CASSPRANTGELFF. In DNA, the CDR3 is TGTGCCAGCAGCCCCCGGGCGAACACCGGGGAGCTGTTTTTT.

The chain couples TRBV3-1 (or the pseudogene TRBV3-2) to TRBJ2-5; maybe TRBD1 (6 bases). The CDR3 covers 17 residues. The V end was cut by 3 bases, the J end by 4 bases, with 21 bases between. CDR1 and CDR2 from the germline V gene are LGHDT and YNNKEL (reference sequence). CDR3 nucleotides: TGTGCCAGCAGCCAGCTATCGGCCGGGACACACGGAGAGACCCAGTACTTC. This translates into CASSQLSAGTHGETQYF.

Note on this clone: The same CDR3 can be traced to other DNA sequences in this sample. The chain links TRBV27 to TRBJ1-5, with 8 bases identical to TRBD1. The germline gives CDR1 MNHEY, CDR2 SMNVEV (reference sequence). The CDR3 is made up of 14 amino acids. V was clipped by 6 bases and J by 0 bases; unmatched bases: 1. CDR3 residues: CASRQGASNQPQHF. DNA for the CDR3: TGTGCCAGCAGGCAGGGGGCTAGCAATCAGCCCCAGCATTTT.

V gene TRBV9 combines with J gene TRBJ1-2; the D gene is possibly TRBD1 (6 bases). Germline CDR1 and CDR2: SGDLS and YYNGEE. V was shortened by 4 bases and J by 4 bases, with 17 bases between the two germline ends. The length of the CDR3 is 15 residues. This CDR3 reads CASSPSGRGAYGYTF. CDR3 bases: TGTGCCAGCAGCCCCTCCGGCAGGGGCGCCTATGGCTACACCTTC.

This clone was detected only a few times. The chain uses TRBV12-3 or TRBV12-4 and TRBJ1-2, with D uncertain. This CDR3 contains 12 residues. Between the trimmed V and J ends, which lost 0 bases and 8 bases, there was a span of 7 bases. The CDR3 loop is CASSLASGGYTF. In nucleotides, the CDR3 is TGTGCCAGCAGTTTAGCCTCTGGCGGCTACACCTTC.

The CDR3 here is CASSMTGNTEAFF. In nucleotides, the CDR3 is TGTGCCAGCAGCATGACAGGGAACACTGAAGCTTTCTTT. The chain is built from TRBV5-4 and TRBJ1-1, with D perhaps matching TRBD1 (6 bases). Trimming stripped 4 bases from V and 1 base from J, with 8 bases between. Germline V gene lookup returns CDR1 SGHNT and CDR2 YYREEE (reference sequence). This CDR3 region has 13 residues.

CDR3 nucleotides: TGTGCCAGCACCCACAGGGGGAACACTGAAGCTTTCTTT. It yields the protein CASTHRGNTEAFF. The chain combines TRBV6-5 with TRBJ1-1; 7 positions match TRBD1. The V gene's germline CDR1 is MNHEY and CDR2 SVGAGI. V dropped 7 bases and J dropped 1; count of bases not matched to a gene: 3. The CDR3 length is 13 residues.

The J gene is TRBJ1-2, the V gene TRBV5-1, with a tentative D call TRBD1 (5 bases). This CDR3 comprises 15 residues. CDR1 SGHRS and CDR2 YFSETQ come from the germline V gene. The ends were cut back, 0 bases at V and 3 bases at J, with 12 bases in the middle. The CDR3 DNA is TGCGCCAGCAGCTTGGGCCCGGCGGGGGACTATGGCTACACCTTC. This codes for CASSLGPAGDYGYTF.

This clone occurred a few times. The V call is TRBV2, the J call TRBJ1-6; maybe TRBD1 (5 bases). The CDR3 runs 19 residues. Germline CDR1 and CDR2: SNHLY and FYNNEI. Trimming cost V 8 bases and J 10 bases, with 33 bases left between them. Written as DNA, the CDR3 is TGTGCCAGCCATGGCCTCGGCGGGTGGGACTCCACGTGGACGTCACCCCTCCACTTT. This codes for CASHGLGGWDSTWTSPLHF.

This chain links TRBV7-9 with TRBJ1-5; 9 bases are shared with TRBD1. With V trimmed by 5 bases and J by 3 bases, 8 bases remained unmatched. Germline values: CDR1 SEHNR, CDR2 FQNEAQ (reference sequence). The CDR3 is 16 residues long. The CDR3 loop is CASSMDRGFTNQPQHF. CDR3 nucleotide sequence: TGTGCCAGCAGCATGGACAGGGGATTTACCAATCAGCCCCAGCATTTT.

In the case of this clone: Other nucleotide sequences in the sample specify the same CDR3. The V call is TRBV24-1, the J call TRBJ1-5; 7 bases are shared with TRBD1. This CDR3 is 15 amino acids long. The J segment lost 4 bases and the V segment lost 4 bases, leaving 6 bases of the junction unmatched. Per the germline V gene, CDR1 is KGHDR and CDR2 is SFDVKD. CDR3 sequence (DNA): TGTGCCACCAGTGACCGACAGGGAGGAAATCAGCCCCAGCATTTT. The encoded protein is CATSDRQGGNQPQHF.

This rearrangement joins TRBV21-1 to TRBJ1-4; TRBD1 is the table's D call and was not checked against the DNA. TRBV21-1 is a pseudogene. This CDR3 spans 11 amino acids. DNA for the CDR3: TGTGCCAGCAGCTCCGGGACAAGACTGTTTTTT. It yields the protein CASSSGTRLFF.